These 27 T cell receptor beta chains were all obtained from the same sample, sequenced in a study of T cell changes during pregnancy in multiple sclerosis. Assay: immunoSEQ multiplex PCR; the TCRdb copy retains only in-frame clones and omits some. The sample has approximately 63,000 clones; 90% to 95% are singletons. The sequencing used peripheral blood, collected after pregnancy. All receptors derive from a female donor in good health, enrolled as a control in a pregnancy study.

The chain links TRBV7-9 to TRBJ1-4; the match to TRBD1 covers 10 bases. Trimming cost V 5 bases and J 8 bases; bases outside gene matches: 8. Germline V gives CDR1 SEHNR, CDR2 FQNEAQ (reference sequence). This CDR3 is 15 amino acids long. The CDR3 sequence: CASSPGQGISEKLFF. In DNA, the CDR3 is TGTGCCAGCAGCCCGGGACAGGGGATCAGCGAAAAACTGTTTTTT. Supplemented by reference TRBV7-9 and TRBJ1-4, the full variable domain reads DTGVSQNPRHKITKRGQNVTFRCDPISEHNRLYWYRQTLGQGPEFLTYFQNEAQLEKSRLLSDRFSAERPKGSFSTLEIQRTEQGDSAMYLCASSPGQGISEKLFFGSGTQLSVL.

This chain joins TRBV15 and TRBJ1-1; D gene uncertain. V dropped 5 bases and J dropped 3 bases, with 10 bases sitting between them. This CDR3 region has 13 residues. Germline CDR1 reads LNHNV; CDR2 reads YYDKDF (reference sequence). This chain's CDR3 is CATSAAGDTEAFF. The CDR3 DNA reads TGTGCCACCAGCGCTGCCGGGGACACTGAAGCTTTCTTT.

The CDR3 bases are TGTGCCAGCTCATCGCTACAGGCGTCCTACGAGCAGTACTTC. This encodes CASSSLQASYEQYF. The gene calls are TRBV18 and TRBJ2-7; tentative D call: TRBD1 (5 bases). CDR1 is KGHSH and CDR2 is LQKENI in the germline V gene. V was trimmed by 5 bases and J by 1 base, leaving 12 bases between them. The CDR3 has 14 residues.

This chain connects TRBV7-9 to TRBJ2-2, with 12 bases that match TRBD1. J gave up 7 bases and V 5 bases, and 8 bases lay outside the gene matches. Germline CDR1 is SEHNR and CDR2 is FQNEAQ (reference sequence). The CDR3 is 16 amino acids. The DNA of the CDR3 is TGTGCCAGCAGCGGCCCGGGACAGGGGGCGATCGGGGAGCTGTTTTTT. It specifies CASSGPGQGAIGELFF.

This chain links TRBV7-6 with TRBJ2-7; 8 bases are shared with TRBD2. This CDR3 spans 17 amino acids. Germline V gene lookup returns CDR1 SGHVS and CDR2 FNYEAQ. J lost 0 bases, V lost 5 bases, and 12 bases had no gene match. CDR3 residues: CASSPAASGPSSYEQYF. Written as DNA, the CDR3 is TGTGCCAGCAGCCCTGCGGCTAGCGGGCCGAGCTCCTACGAGCAGTACTTC.

The chain joins TRBV10-3 to TRBJ1-4; D is perhaps TRBD1 (5 bases). The length of the CDR3 is 15 residues. The V gene lost 2 bases and the J gene lost 0 bases, with 7 bases spanning the gap. In germline, CDR1 is ENHRY, CDR2 SYGVKD. CDR3 DNA: TGTGCCATCAGTGAGCGACAGCCAACTAATGAAAAACTGTTTTTT. Its translation: CAISERQPTNEKLFF.

This rearrangement joins TRBV6-1 to TRBJ2-7; perhaps TRBD2 as D (5 bases). Germline V CDR1 and CDR2: MNHNS, SASEGT. The CDR3 sequence is 13 residues long. Trimming removed 4 bases from V and 6 bases from J, with 13 bases in between. The CDR3 DNA reads as TGTGCCAGCAGTGTCTTTGGGAGCCCCGAGCAGTACTTC. Amino acid sequence: CASSVFGSPEQYF.

The sample holds a few counts of this clone. This chain links TRBV27 with TRBJ2-2; D is ambiguous. The CDR3 is 11 residues long. The V end was cut by 11 bases, the J end by 3 bases, with 7 bases between. Germline V lookup: CDR1 MNHEY, CDR2 SMNVEV (reference sequence). CDR3 amino acids: CASMDTGELFF. CDR3 bases: TGTGCCTCTATGGACACCGGGGAGCTGTTTTTT.

The chain recombines TRBV18 with TRBJ1-1; 9 bases are a match to TRBD1. Trimming took 6 bases from V and 1 from J; bases not matched to a gene: 6. CDR3 length equals 15 residues. The germline V gene encodes CDR1 KGHSH and CDR2 LQKENI. The chain's CDR3 is CASSSTGGGNTEAFF. DNA for the CDR3: TGTGCCAGCTCGTCTACAGGGGGCGGGAACACTGAAGCTTTCTTT.

The gene calls are TRBV30 and TRBJ1-2; 7 nucleotides align to TRBD1. J lost 8 bases, V lost 4 bases, and 10 bases had no gene match. Per germline, CDR1 GTSNPN and CDR2 SVGIG (reference sequence). The CDR3 loop spans 13 amino acids. In nucleotides, the CDR3 is TGTGCCTGGATGGGACAGAAACCCTCCGGCTACACCTTC. Its translation is CAWMGQKPSGYTF.

This sequence joins TRBV5-1 and TRBJ1-3; tentative D call: TRBD1 (6 bases). The germline gives CDR1 SGHRS, CDR2 YFSETQ. Trimming shortened V by 3 bases and J by 4 bases, and 14 bases separated the two germline ends. This CDR3 has 15 residues. The CDR3 DNA is TGCGCCAGCAGCTGGGGCCAGGGGACGGGAAACACCATATATTTT. Translating gives CASSWGQGTGNTIYF. The full variable domain, with the rest looked up from reference TRBV5-1 and TRBJ1-3, is KAGVTQTPRYLIKTRGQQVTLSCSPISGHRSVSWYQQTPGQGLQFLFEYFSETQRNKGNFPGRFSGRQFSNSRSEMNVSTLELGDSALYLCASSWGQGTGNTIYFGEGSWLTVV.

This clone was detected only once. The V gene is TRBV20-1, the J gene TRBJ2-7; the D is unclear. CDR3 length equals 11 residues. CDR1 is DFQATT and CDR2 is SNEGSKA in the germline V gene (reference sequence). V shed 3 bases and J shed 3 bases, with 6 bases lying between them. CDR3 sequence: CSASSGYEQYF. The DNA of the CDR3 is TGCAGTGCTAGTTCCGGCTACGAGCAGTACTTC.

The J gene is TRBJ1-3, the V gene TRBV5-1; D not certain. V was shortened by 5 bases and J by 0 bases, with 12 bases between the two germline ends. There are 15 residues in the CDR3. Germline CDR1 reads SGHRS; CDR2 reads YFSETQ. CDR3 residues: CASSIGLISGNTIYF. CDR3 coding DNA: TGCGCCAGCAGTATTGGACTGATCTCTGGAAACACCATATATTTT.

Only one count was recorded for this clone. V is TRBV13 and J is TRBJ2-1; D gene ambiguous. The ends were cut back, 0 bases at V and 0 bases at J, with 9 bases in the middle. The CDR3 consists of 16 residues. Germline CDR1 PRHDT, CDR2 FYEKMQ (reference sequence). CDR3 nucleotides: TGTGCCAGCAGCTTAGGTTCCACATTCTCCTACAATGAGCAGTTCTTC. This translates into CASSLGSTFSYNEQFF.

This clone was counted only a few times. The J gene is TRBJ1-1, the V gene TRBV4-3; 7 nucleotides match TRBD1. Germline lookup yields CDR1 LGHNA and CDR2 YSLEER. This CDR3 region has 13 residues. Losses at the gene ends were 4 bases for V and 10 bases for J; bases not matched to a gene: 9. The chain's CDR3 is CASSPQQGSGAFF. DNA for the CDR3: TGCGCCAGCAGCCCTCAACAGGGGAGCGGAGCTTTCTTT.

J is TRBJ1-3 and V is TRBV9; D is possibly TRBD1 (5 bases). The CDR3 runs to 16 residues. Germline CDR1 reads SGDLS; CDR2 reads YYNGEE. The V and J ends lost 3 bases and 0 bases respectively, with 13 bases between them. The CDR3 DNA follows: TGTGCCAGCAGCGCCTCCCGGGGGGGCTCTGGAAACACCATATATTTT. Amino acids: CASSASRGGSGNTIYF. The full variable domain, its missing parts supplied by reference TRBV9 and TRBJ1-3, is DSGVTQTPKHLITATGQRVTLRCSPRSGDLSVYWYQQSLDQGLQFLIQYYNGEERAKGNILERFSAQQFPDLHSELNLSSLELGDSALYFCASSASRGGSGNTIYFGEGSWLTVV.

The chain joins TRBV4-3 to TRBJ2-1; TRBD2 aligns across 14 bases. Per germline, CDR1 LGHNA and CDR2 YSLEER. The CDR3 extends over 18 amino acids. V shed 0 bases and J 4 bases; nucleotides not matched to a gene: 5. The CDR3 spells CASSQEVTSGGGYNEQFF. CDR3 coding DNA: TGCGCCAGCAGCCAAGAAGTGACTAGCGGGGGGGGTTACAATGAGCAGTTCTTC.

The rearrangement links TRBV7-9 to TRBJ2-3, with D unresolved. V lost 5 bases and J 3 bases, leaving 6 bases between the germline ends. Germline CDR1 is SEHNR and CDR2 is FQNEAQ (reference sequence). The CDR3 is made up of 12 amino acids. CDR3 region: CASSRTTDTQYF. For the CDR3, the DNA is TGTGCCAGCAGCCGCACAACAGATACGCAGTATTTT.

The chain couples TRBV6-5 to TRBJ1-5; TRBD1 might be the D (5 bases). The CDR3 has 16 amino acids. CDR1 and CDR2 (germline): MNHEY, SVGAGI. Trimming stripped 2 bases from V and 3 bases from J, with 14 bases between. The CDR3 here is CASSYRRGFNNQPQHF. The CDR3 nucleotides are TGTGCCAGCAGTTACAGGAGGGGATTCAACAATCAGCCCCAGCATTTT.

The chain recombines TRBV19 with TRBJ1-1, with D unclear. The CDR3 runs 13 residues. Germline V lookup: CDR1 LNHDA, CDR2 SQIVND (reference sequence). Trimming stripped 3 bases from V and 1 base from J, with 6 bases between. CDR3 sequence reads: CASSIGGNTEAFF. The CDR3, as DNA: TGTGCCAGTAGTATCGGAGGGAACACTGAAGCTTTCTTT.

This sequence joins TRBV7-3 and TRBJ1-2, with D hard to call. Looked up from germline, CDR1 is SGHTA and CDR2 is FQGTGA. The CDR3 consists of 12 residues. Trimming left V 8 bases short and J 4 bases short, with 11 bases between. The CDR3 spells CASSTGGYGYTF. The CDR3 nucleotides read TGTGCCAGCTCGACGGGAGGCTATGGCTACACCTTC.

The rearrangement joins TRBV11-3 to TRBJ2-1; perhaps TRBD2 as D (6 bases). The germline V gene has CDR1 SGHNT and CDR2 YENEEA. V was trimmed by 5 bases and J by 8 bases, leaving 13 bases between them. The CDR3 is 13 residues long. The CDR3 sequence is CASSPRRADEQFF. CDR3 coding DNA: TGTGCCAGCAGCCCCAGGAGGGCGGATGAGCAGTTCTTC.

The J gene is TRBJ2-1, the V gene TRBV12-5; no clear D. CDR1 LGHNT and CDR2 FRNRAP come from the germline V gene. CDR3 length equals 14 residues. The V and J ends lost 7 bases and 0 bases respectively, with 10 bases between them. Here the CDR3 DNA reads TGTGCTAGTGCCCTTGCCGGCTCCTACAATGAGCAGTTCTTC. Its protein is CASALAGSYNEQFF.

This chain joins TRBV6-4 and TRBJ2-5; tentative D call: TRBD2 (5 bases). From germline, CDR1 is MRHNA and CDR2 SNTAGT. V lost 4 bases and J 4 bases, leaving 10 bases between the germline ends. The CDR3 is 13 amino acids. CDR3 loop: CASSAGLGETQYF. The CDR3, as DNA: TGTGCCAGCAGTGCCGGACTGGGAGAGACCCAGTACTTC.

CDR3 amino acids: CASRKLLAGDPGELFF. In DNA form, the CDR3 reads TGTGCCAGCAGAAAATTACTAGCGGGGGACCCAGGGGAGCTGTTTTTT. This chain links TRBV9 with TRBJ2-2, with TRBD2 matching over 11 bases. The CDR3 contains 16 residues. V trimming: 5 bases; J trimming: 8 bases; junction bases outside the gene matches: 11. The germline CDR1 and CDR2 sequences are SGDLS and YYNGEE. The full variable domain, its missing parts supplied by reference TRBV9 and TRBJ2-2, is DSGVTQTPKHLITATGQRVTLRCSPRSGDLSVYWYQQSLDQGLQFLIQYYNGEERAKGNILERFSAQQFPDLHSELNLSSLELGDSALYFCASRKLLAGDPGELFFGEGSRLTVL.

This rearrangement joins TRBV27 to TRBJ2-5; TRBD2 matches at 8 bases. CDR1 MNHEY and CDR2 SMNVEV come from the germline V gene (reference sequence). Trimming at V came to 9 bases and at J to 9 bases, leaving 6 bases not matched to a gene. The CDR3 length is 11 residues. In nucleotides, the CDR3 is TGTGCCAGTAGGGCCGGGGGGGCCCAGTACTTC. Encoded protein: CASRAGGAQYF.

Details on this clone: This CDR3 is also generated by other DNA sequences in the sample. This rearrangement joins TRBV30 to TRBJ1-5; no clear D gene. This CDR3 has 13 residues. Trimming left V 1 base short and J 2 bases short, with 6 bases between. Germline V gives CDR1 GTSNPN, CDR2 SVGIG (reference sequence). The CDR3, as DNA: TGTGCCTGGAGTGCCGGGGGCAATCAGCCCCAGCATTTT. This sequence encodes CAWSAGGNQPQHF.